These 9 T cell receptor beta chains came from one sample sequenced in a study of T-cell reconstitution after alpha-beta-depleted transplantation in children. Preparation of the TCRbeta library used unique molecular identifiers. TCRdb re-derived calls from the PCR reads in MiXCR, one entry per CDR3 protein. The sample lists roughly 100,000 distinct CDR3 sequences; over 6% were seen once. Sample: PBMCs, taken before TCRalphabeta/CD19-depleted stem cell transplant. These receptors were obtained from a boy aged 2-15 years with acute lymphoblastic leukemia, due to receive a stem cell transplant.

This clonotype appeared many times. The gene calls are TRBV20-1 and TRBJ2-7; weak D call: TRBD1 (6 bases). The CDR3 covers 13 residues. Trimming stripped 0 bases from V and 3 bases from J, with 9 bases between. The germline V gene has CDR1 DFQATT and CDR2 SNEGSKA (reference sequence). The CDR3 protein is CSARDGQYYEQYF. The CDR3 DNA sequence: TGCAGTGCTAGAGATGGACAGTACTACGAGCAGTACTTC.

This clonotype was recorded at least ten times. V usage is TRBV11-2 and J usage is TRBJ2-7; 9 bases are a match to TRBD2. The ends lost 5 bases at V and 0 bases at J; junction bases unmatched: 2. The CDR3 is 14 amino acids. CDR1 is SGHAT, CDR2 FQNNGV, per germline. The CDR3 is CASSLAGPSYEQYF. Here the CDR3 DNA reads TGTGCCAGCAGCCTAGCGGGGCCCTCCTACGAGCAGTACTTC. The entire variable domain, with the rest obtained from reference TRBV11-2 and TRBJ2-7, is as follows: EAGVAQSPRYKIIEKRQSVAFWCNPISGHATLYWYQQILGQGPKLLIQFQNNGVVDDSQLPKDRFSAERLKGVDSTLKIQPAKLEDSAVYLCASSLAGPSYEQYFGPGTRLTVT.

This clonotype was found many times. The chain is built from TRBV11-2 and TRBJ2-7, with D unclear. Germline assignment: CDR1 SGHAT and CDR2 FQNNGV. The CDR3 spans 17 residues. Trimming took 0 bases from V and 0 from J, leaving 15 bases between them. The CDR3 DNA reads TGTGCCAGCAGCTTAGATGCCTTCGGTGGAAGCTCCTACGAGCAGTACTTC. Encoded protein: CASSLDAFGGSSYEQYF.

This clonotype occurred many times. This chain uses TRBV29-1 with TRBJ2-1; no firm D call. Germline V CDR1 and CDR2: SQVTM, ANQGSEA. V was clipped by 4 bases and J by 8 bases, with 9 bases between them. The CDR3 sequence is 11 residues long. The CDR3 loop reads CSVVPMYEQFF. The CDR3 nucleotides are TGCAGCGTTGTCCCCATGTATGAGCAGTTCTTC.

This clonotype was counted ten times or more. The chain carries TRBV5-5 and TRBJ1-4; the D is unclear. V gave up 2 bases and J gave up 7 bases, with 6 bases separating them. The germline gives CDR1 SGHKS, CDR2 YYEKEE (reference sequence). The CDR3 covers 12 residues. The CDR3 here is CASSFSSEKLFF. The CDR3 DNA follows: TGTGCCAGCAGCTTCAGTAGTGAAAAACTGTTTTTT.

This clonotype was recorded many times. This chain connects TRBV4-2 to TRBJ2-3, with 9 nucleotides matching TRBD2. CDR3 length: 17 residues. The junction had 9 bases not matched to a gene; V was cut back by 0 bases and J by 5 bases. Germline CDR1 LGHNA, CDR2 YNFKEQ. The CDR3 DNA follows: TGTGCCAGCAGCCAAGAGCCTGGCGGGGGGGCAGGAGATACGCAGTATTTT. As protein: CASSQEPGGGAGDTQYF.

This clonotype was observed many times. The rearrangement joins TRBV6-5 to TRBJ2-1; the D gene is possibly TRBD2 (5 bases). The germline V and J ends were trimmed by 1 base and 3 bases, with 7 bases remaining between them. This CDR3 is 14 amino acids long. Germline CDR1 MNHEY, CDR2 SVGAGI. CDR3 nucleotides: TGTGCCAGCAGTTACTACGGGGTCTACAATGAGCAGTTCTTC. This gives the protein CASSYYGVYNEQFF.

At least ten counts were recorded for this clonotype. The CDR3 DNA reads as TGTGCCAGCAGTTTAATGACCGGGACAGGGGGAGGCTACACCTTC. Its protein is CASSLMTGTGGGYTF. This chain connects TRBV12-3 or TRBV12-4 to TRBJ1-2; 11 positions agree with TRBD1. J gave up 8 bases and V 2 bases, and 7 bases lay outside the gene matches. This CDR3 has 15 amino acids.

This clonotype was detected only once. The chain is built from TRBV27 and TRBJ2-7; 9 bases are shared with TRBD1. The length of the CDR3 is 14 residues. Germline loops: CDR1 MNHEY, CDR2 SMNVEV (reference sequence). V gave up 5 bases and J gave up 2 bases; unmatched junction bases: 4. The CDR3 spells CASSARQGAYEQYF. Here the CDR3 DNA reads TGTGCCAGCAGTGCCCGACAGGGGGCCTACGAGCAGTACTTC.